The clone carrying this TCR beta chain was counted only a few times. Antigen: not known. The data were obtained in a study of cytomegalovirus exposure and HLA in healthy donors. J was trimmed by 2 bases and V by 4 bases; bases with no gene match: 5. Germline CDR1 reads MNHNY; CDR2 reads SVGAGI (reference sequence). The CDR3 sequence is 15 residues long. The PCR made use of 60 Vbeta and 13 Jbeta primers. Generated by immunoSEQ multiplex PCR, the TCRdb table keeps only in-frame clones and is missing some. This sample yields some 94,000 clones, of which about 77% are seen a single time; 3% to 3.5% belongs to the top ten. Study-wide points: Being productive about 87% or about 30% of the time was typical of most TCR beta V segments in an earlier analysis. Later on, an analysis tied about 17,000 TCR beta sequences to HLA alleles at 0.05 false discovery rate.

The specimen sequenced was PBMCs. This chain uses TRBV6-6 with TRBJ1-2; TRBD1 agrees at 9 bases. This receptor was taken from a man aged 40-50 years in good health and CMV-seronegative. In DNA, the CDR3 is TGTGCCAGCAGTTTCCAGACAGGGGGGAACTATGGCTACACCTTC. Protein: CASSFQTGGNYGYTF.